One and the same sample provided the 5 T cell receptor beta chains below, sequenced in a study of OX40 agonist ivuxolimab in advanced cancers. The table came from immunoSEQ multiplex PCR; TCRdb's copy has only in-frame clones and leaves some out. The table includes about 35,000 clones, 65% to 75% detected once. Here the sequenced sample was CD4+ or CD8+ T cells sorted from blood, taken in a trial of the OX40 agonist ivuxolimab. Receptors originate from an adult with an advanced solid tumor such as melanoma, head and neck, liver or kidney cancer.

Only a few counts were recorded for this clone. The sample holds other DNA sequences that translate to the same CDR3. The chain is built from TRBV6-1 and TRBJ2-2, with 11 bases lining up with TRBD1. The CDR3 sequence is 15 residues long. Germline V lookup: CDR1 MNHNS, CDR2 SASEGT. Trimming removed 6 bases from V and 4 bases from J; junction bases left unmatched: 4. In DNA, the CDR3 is TGTGCCAGCAGCGGACAGGGGGCAGGCACCGGGGAGCTGTTTTTT. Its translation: CASSGQGAGTGELFF.

The CDR3 coding sequence is TGTGCCACCGAGGACAGGGAAGGCTATGGCTACACCTTC. Translated: CATEDREGYGYTF. The V call is TRBV6-5, the J call TRBJ1-2; TRBD1 matches at 8 bases. Per germline, CDR1 MNHEY and CDR2 SVGAGI. J lost 4 bases, V lost 10 bases, and 8 bases had no gene match. The CDR3 runs to 13 residues.

CDR3 sequence reads: CASSPQTNEQFF. The CDR3 nucleotides read TGTGCCAGCAGCCCGCAGACTAATGAGCAGTTCTTC. The chain couples TRBV5-4 to TRBJ2-1; D is uncertain. The CDR3 runs to 12 residues. The V end was cut by 4 bases, the J end by 7 bases, with 9 bases between. Germline assignment: CDR1 SGHNT and CDR2 YYREEE (reference sequence).

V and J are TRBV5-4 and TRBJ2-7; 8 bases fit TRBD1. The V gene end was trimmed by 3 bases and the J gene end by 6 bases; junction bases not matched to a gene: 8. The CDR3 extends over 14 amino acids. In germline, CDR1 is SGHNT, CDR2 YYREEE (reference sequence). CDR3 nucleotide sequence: TGTGCCAGCAGCTCCGGGACAGGTGTAGGCGAGCAGTACGTC. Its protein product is CASSSGTGVGEQYV.

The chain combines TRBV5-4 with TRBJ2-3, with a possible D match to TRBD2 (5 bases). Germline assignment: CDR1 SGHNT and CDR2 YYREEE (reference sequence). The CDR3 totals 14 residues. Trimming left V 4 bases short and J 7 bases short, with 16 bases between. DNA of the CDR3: TGTGCCAGCAGCCTGACCCTCCGGGGAAATACGCAGTATTTT. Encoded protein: CASSLTLRGNTQYF.